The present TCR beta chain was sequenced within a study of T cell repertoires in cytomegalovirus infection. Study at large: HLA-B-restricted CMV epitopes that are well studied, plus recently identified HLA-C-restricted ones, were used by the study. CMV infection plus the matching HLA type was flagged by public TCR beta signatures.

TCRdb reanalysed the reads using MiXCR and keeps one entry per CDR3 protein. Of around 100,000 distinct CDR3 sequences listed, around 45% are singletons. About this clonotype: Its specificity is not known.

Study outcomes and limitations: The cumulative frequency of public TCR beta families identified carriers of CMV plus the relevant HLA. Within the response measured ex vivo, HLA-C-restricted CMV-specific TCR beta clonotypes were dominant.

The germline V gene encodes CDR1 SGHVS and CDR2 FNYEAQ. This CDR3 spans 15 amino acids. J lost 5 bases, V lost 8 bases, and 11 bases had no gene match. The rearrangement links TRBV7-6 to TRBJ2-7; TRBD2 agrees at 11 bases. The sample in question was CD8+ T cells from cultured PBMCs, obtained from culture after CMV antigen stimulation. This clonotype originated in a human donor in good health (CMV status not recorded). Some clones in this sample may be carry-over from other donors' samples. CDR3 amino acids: CASGGSGGAGHEQYF. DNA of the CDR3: TGTGCCAGCGGGGGTAGCGGGGGGGCCGGCCACGAGCAGTACTTC.